This TCR beta chain was profiled in a study of blood T cells in healthy people across ages. A second PCR, run for about 7 to 11 cycles, used a sample-barcoded 5' primer plus a J-beta primer mix. One entry per CDR3 protein, called by TCRdb with MiXCR from the 5' RACE reads. The data hold fewer than 1.5 million distinct CDR3 sequences, with about 40% observed a single time. The source is a woman aged 18-29 years in good health. Sequenced: blood.

CDR3 sequence: CASSQGGRAETQYF. CDR3 coding DNA: TGCGCCAGCAGCCAAGGGGGGCGGGCAGAGACCCAGTACTTC. V usage is TRBV4-3 and J usage is TRBJ2-5; TRBD1 might be the D (6 bases). Trimming removed 1 base at V and 4 bases at J, with 10 bases between. Germline V CDR1 and CDR2: LGHNA, YSLEER. The CDR3 consists of 14 residues.